This T cell receptor (beta chain) was captured in a study of blood T cell repertoires in COVID-19. On the study more broadly: Both acute and convalescent COVID-19 samples were obtained from the United States, Italy and Spain.

J was trimmed by 5 bases and V by 2 bases; bases with no gene match: 6. Looked up from germline, CDR1 is MDHEN and CDR2 is SYDVKM. This CDR3 contains 15 residues. Authors' methods: Researchers report that nucleated cell counts were estimated from reference gene primer amplification. Some clones are missing from TCRdb's copy, which holds only in-frame ones; the method was immunoSEQ multiplex PCR. Clonal size and the V and J genes are those of that table, whereas D and trimming came from the DNA. The data show roughly 290,000 clones, under 85% seen once. The source material was peripheral blood. The chain is built from TRBV28 and TRBJ2-5; 9 bases are a match to TRBD1. The receptor was derived from a human donor with COVID-19, enrolled during active disease. The donor label of this sample is uncertain. The CDR3 coding sequence is TGTGCCAGCAGTTTAACCACAGGGGGCGGTGAGACCCAGTACTTC. Encoded protein: CASSLTTGGGETQYF.